Described below is a single TCR beta chain sequence and its context. Its antigen is not identified. These data are taken from a study of molecular identifiers for immune sequencing clone quantification. Each CDR3 protein gets one entry after TCRdb re-called the PCR reads with MiXCR. The table has 250,000 to 400,000 distinct CDR3 sequences, about a fifth seen once. Points from the study as a whole: Barcode collisions between identical TCR molecules could shrink estimates of highly expanded clone sizes.

CDR3 length equals 13 residues. Unmatched junction bases numbered 4, after V lost 5 bases and J lost 4 bases. The germline V gene encodes CDR1 SEHNR and CDR2 FQNEAQ (reference sequence). The naive CD8 libraries originated from between 20,000 and 1,000,000 sorted cells and drew on 10%, 30% or 50% RNA. The chain recombines TRBV7-9 with TRBJ2-5; 7 bases agree with TRBD2. This TCR was sampled from a human donor in good health. Some libraries in this study had Jurkat cell RNA spiked in. The sequenced sample consisted of naive CD8+ T cells from blood, with Jurkat cell RNA spiked in. Documented subset: FACS-sorted CD8+CD4-CCR7+CD45RA+ naive T cells. CDR3 sequence reads: CASSATSAETQYF. The CDR3 DNA follows: TGTGCCAGCAGCGCAACTAGCGCAGAGACCCAGTACTTC.